These 27 T cell receptor beta chains originate from one sample sequenced in a study of T cell responses to AZD1222 COVID-19 vaccine. Using immunoSEQ multiplex PCR, the repertoire was profiled, and TCRdb retains in-frame clones only, with some absent. In the table there are 190,000 or so clones, approximately 90% of which are singletons. The sequencing here drew on peripheral blood, taken 28 days after the second AZD1222 dose. Receptors were obtained from an adult who received the AZD1222 COVID-19 vaccine.

The chain couples TRBV5-4 to TRBJ1-1, with unresolved D. The germline V gene encodes CDR1 SGHNT and CDR2 YYREEE (reference sequence). V was clipped by 6 bases and J by 1 base, with 13 bases between them. The CDR3 runs to 14 residues. The DNA for the CDR3 is TGTGCCAGCACCTCCGCGGGCTGGAACACTGAAGCTTTCTTT. Its translation is CASTSAGWNTEAFF.

V usage is TRBV18 and J usage is TRBJ2-1; possibly TRBD2 for D (6 bases). The ends were cut back, 0 bases at V and 12 bases at J, with 12 bases in the middle. The germline V gene encodes CDR1 KGHSH and CDR2 LQKENI. The CDR3 is 13 amino acids. CDR3 in amino acids: CASSPPRDGRQFF. CDR3 bases: TGTGCCAGCTCACCACCGAGGGACGGGAGGCAGTTCTTC.

This clone was seen a few times. V is TRBV7-3 and J is TRBJ2-7, with 8 bases matching TRBD1. Trimming took 5 bases from V and 5 from J; bases not matched to a gene: 11. The germline CDR1 and CDR2 sequences are SGHTA and FQGTGA. The CDR3 spans 15 residues. In DNA form, the CDR3 reads TGTGCCAGCAGCCCCGGCGGCCAGGGGGCGAACGAGCAGTACTTC. Its protein product is CASSPGGQGANEQYF.

The V gene is TRBV9, the J gene TRBJ2-3; a possible D gene is TRBD1 (6 bases). The CDR3 length is 16 residues. Per the germline V gene, CDR1 is SGDLS and CDR2 is YYNGEE. V was clipped by 0 bases and J by 2 bases, with 13 bases between them. The CDR3 reads CASSVEGHTYTDTQYF. The CDR3 coding sequence is TGTGCCAGCAGCGTAGAGGGACATACCTACACAGATACGCAGTATTTT.

This chain joins TRBV27 and TRBJ1-2; 8 bases map to TRBD1. Germline V gives CDR1 MNHEY, CDR2 SMNVEV (reference sequence). The CDR3 consists of 14 residues. Unmatched junction bases numbered 4, after V lost 3 bases and J lost 4 bases. Here the CDR3 DNA reads TGTGCCAGCAGTTTGGCAGGGGGCGGCTATGGCTACACCTTC. Protein product: CASSLAGGGYGYTF.

The chain carries TRBV7-9 and TRBJ1-1, with 7 bases aligning to TRBD1. This CDR3 is built from 13 residues. Per the germline V gene, CDR1 is SEHNR and CDR2 is FQNEAQ (reference sequence). J was trimmed by 3 bases and V by 4 bases; bases with no gene match: 2. The DNA of the CDR3 is TGTGCCAGCAGCTCCGGGACAGACACTGAAGCTTTCTTT. Residues: CASSSGTDTEAFF.

V is TRBV6-5 and J is TRBJ1-2, with 7 bases aligning to TRBD1. The CDR3 runs 13 residues. V was pared by 8 bases and J by 4 bases, with 7 bases of the junction left unmatched. Germline-derived CDR1 and CDR2 are MNHEY and SVGAGI. Here the CDR3 reads CASDDRAPYGYTF. The CDR3 nucleotides are TGTGCCAGCGATGACAGGGCCCCCTATGGCTACACCTTC.

V usage is TRBV28 and J usage is TRBJ1-5, with 9 bases aligning to TRBD1. The J segment lost 5 bases and the V segment lost 5 bases, leaving 7 bases of the junction unmatched. This CDR3 is built from 15 residues. Germline V gene data show CDR1 as MDHEN and CDR2 as SYDVKM. The CDR3 DNA sequence: TGTGCCAGCAGTCCGATCGACAGGGGGGATCAGCCCCAGCATTTT. Translated, it gives CASSPIDRGDQPQHF.

About this clone: The germline gene is not matched at one end of the junction; a read error may be the cause. The rearrangement uses TRBV7-7 and TRBJ2-7, with D possibly matching TRBD1 (6 bases). Germline CDR1 SSHAT, CDR2 FNYEAQ (reference sequence). There are 15 residues in the CDR3. In DNA, the CDR3 is TGTGCTAGCAGCTTAGGCAGGGGACCCTCCTACGAGCAGTACTTC. This encodes CASSLGRGPSYEQYF.

V usage is TRBV4-2 and J usage is TRBJ2-1, with D unclear. Germline assignment: CDR1 LGHNA and CDR2 YNFKEQ. This CDR3 is 13 amino acids long. V gave up 0 bases and J gave up 6 bases, with 6 bases separating them. The CDR3 DNA reads as TGTGCCAGCAGCCAAGATGTTGGCAATGAGCAGTTCTTC. Amino acid sequence: CASSQDVGNEQFF.

CDR3 sequence reads: CASSNRYNEKLFF. The CDR3 bases are TGTGCCAGTAGTAACAGATATAATGAAAAACTGTTTTTT. This rearrangement joins TRBV19 to TRBJ1-4, with D unclear. The germline CDR1 and CDR2 sequences are LNHDA and SQIVND (reference sequence). V gave up 4 bases and J gave up 4 bases, with 7 bases separating them. This CDR3 is 13 amino acids long.

The gene calls are TRBV19 and TRBJ1-5; weak D call: TRBD1 (6 bases). The CDR3 length is 15 residues. V was pared by 6 bases and J by 2 bases, with 14 bases between. From germline, CDR1 is LNHDA and CDR2 SQIVND (reference sequence). CDR3 DNA: TGTGCCAGTAGACGGCGGGACATCCGCAATCAGCCCCAGCATTTT. Its translation: CASRRRDIRNQPQHF.

The CDR3 loop reads CASSHGETTDTQYF. CDR3 sequence (DNA): TGTGCCAGCAGTCATGGTGAAACCACAGATACGCAGTATTTT. J is TRBJ2-3 and V is TRBV6-5; D is ambiguous. V was clipped by 5 bases and J by 2 bases, with 11 bases between them. The germline V gene encodes CDR1 MNHEY and CDR2 SVGAGI. The CDR3 spans 14 residues.

The chain employs TRBV7-6 and TRBJ1-1; no reliable D call. There are 13 residues in the CDR3. Trimming removed 7 bases from V and 7 bases from J, with 16 bases in between. Germline-derived CDR1 and CDR2 are SGHVS and FNYEAQ. The CDR3 sequence: CASMQNSLGEAFF. DNA for the CDR3: TGTGCCAGCATGCAAAATAGTCTTGGTGAAGCTTTCTTT.

The chain links TRBV7-9 to TRBJ2-1; D might be TRBD1 or TRBD2, each matching 6 bases. CDR1 and CDR2 from the germline V gene are SEHNR and FQNEAQ (reference sequence). The CDR3 consists of 17 residues. The V gene lost 1 base and the J gene lost 7 bases, with 20 bases spanning the gap. The CDR3 region has the DNA TGTGCCAGCAGCTTAGGGGGAGGTGAGACAGGACTTAATGAGCAGTTCTTC. Translation: CASSLGGGETGLNEQFF.

V usage is TRBV5-4 and J usage is TRBJ1-3; D perhaps matches TRBD1 (6 bases). This CDR3 spans 16 amino acids. Between the trimmed V and J ends, which lost 0 bases and 4 bases, there was a span of 14 bases. CDR1 SGHNT and CDR2 YYREEE come from the germline V gene (reference sequence). The DNA of the CDR3 is TGTGCCAGCAGCTTGGCGCCTACAGGGAGGGGAAACACCATATATTTT. This encodes CASSLAPTGRGNTIYF.

The chain joins TRBV15 to TRBJ1-3; a weak D match, TRBD1 (5 bases). The CDR3 has 17 residues. Germline V CDR1 and CDR2: LNHNV, YYDKDF (reference sequence). The V end lost 8 bases, the J end lost 0 bases, and 20 bases lay between the germline ends. CDR3 coding DNA: TGTGCCACCTCCCGGGGGGGGTTAAGTGCCTCTGGAAACACCATATATTTT. Protein: CATSRGGLSASGNTIYF.

This rearrangement joins TRBV11-2 to TRBJ2-1, with 13 nucleotides matching TRBD2. V gave up 5 bases and J gave up 5 bases; unmatched junction bases: 15. CDR3 length: 19 residues. Germline assignment: CDR1 SGHAT and CDR2 FQNNGV. CDR3 nucleotides: TGTGCCAGCAGCCCCCCAGTTTGGGGACTAGCGGGGCCCGACAATGAGCAGTTCTTC. It codes for CASSPPVWGLAGPDNEQFF.

J is TRBJ1-3 and V is TRBV27; D is undetermined. With 3 bases removed from V and 4 bases from J, the gap between germline ends came to 1 base. Germline values: CDR1 MNHEY, CDR2 SMNVEV (reference sequence). This CDR3 has 11 amino acids. CDR3: CASSFGNTIYF. Here the CDR3 DNA reads TGTGCCAGCAGTTTCGGAAACACCATATATTTT.

V gene TRBV30 combines with J gene TRBJ1-4, with TRBD1 matching over 7 bases. CDR3 length: 12 residues. Germline CDR1 is GTSNPN and CDR2 is SVGIG (reference sequence). V dropped 8 bases and J dropped 8; count of bases not matched to a gene: 8. This chain's CDR3 is CAGRQGGEKLFF. CDR3 DNA sequence: TGTGCCGGTCGACAGGGTGGGGAAAAACTGTTTTTT.

The rearrangement uses TRBV28 and TRBJ1-1; no reliable D call. The germline V gene has CDR1 MDHEN and CDR2 SYDVKM. The CDR3 spans 14 residues. V was trimmed by 6 bases and J by 5 bases, leaving 16 bases between them. CDR3 bases: TGTGCCAGCAGACTAGGGATTCTGGGGACTGAAGCTTTCTTT. The encoded protein is CASRLGILGTEAFF.

V usage is TRBV10-3 and J usage is TRBJ1-2; D is unresolved. V was shortened by 6 bases and J by 8 bases, with 16 bases between the two germline ends. From germline, CDR1 is ENHRY and CDR2 SYGVKD. This CDR3 region has 13 residues. CDR3 in amino acids: CAISQDISEGYTF. CDR3 nucleotides: TGTGCCATCAGCCAAGACATCAGCGAGGGCTACACCTTC.

The chain recombines TRBV30 with TRBJ1-2; D not certain. Trimming cost V 4 bases and J 1 base, with 7 bases left between them. The germline V gene encodes CDR1 GTSNPN and CDR2 SVGIG (reference sequence). This CDR3 contains 12 residues. CDR3 residues: CAWKTNNYGYTF. CDR3 bases: TGTGCCTGGAAGACGAATAACTATGGCTACACCTTC.

This clone was recorded once. The rearrangement joins TRBV7-9 to TRBJ2-7; D is perhaps TRBD1 (6 bases). This CDR3 is built from 15 residues. From germline, CDR1 is SEHNR and CDR2 FQNEAQ (reference sequence). The germline V and J ends were trimmed by 4 bases and 3 bases, with 16 bases remaining between them. The CDR3 region has the DNA TGTGCCAGCAGCTCCACAACAGGGACCCTCTACGAGCAGTACTTC. Protein product: CASSSTTGTLYEQYF.

The table lists this clone with a count of one. This chain uses TRBV18 with TRBJ2-2; a possible D gene is TRBD2 (5 bases). V was shortened by 1 base and J by 5 bases, with 17 bases between the two germline ends. The CDR3 loop spans 17 amino acids. In germline, CDR1 is KGHSH, CDR2 LQKENI. For the CDR3, the DNA is TGTGCCAGCTCACCACGAGGCGGGCAGCGCGGGACCGGGGAGCTGTTTTTT. This sequence encodes CASSPRGGQRGTGELFF.

The chain joins TRBV1 to TRBJ1-4. TRBV1 is a documented pseudogene. The CDR3 totals 16 residues. The CDR3 DNA reads as TGCACCAGCAGCCTTAAAGGAGGCCCCGGGAGGGAAAAACTGTTTTTT. Its protein is CTSSLKGGPGREKLFF.

The chain recombines TRBV2 with TRBJ2-7, with 8 bases lining up with TRBD1. Germline V gene lookup returns CDR1 SNHLY and CDR2 FYNNEI. The CDR3 consists of 17 residues. Trimming took 1 base from V and 3 from J; bases not matched to a gene: 11. CDR3 in amino acids: CASSEDRVGTGHYEQYF. As DNA, the CDR3 is TGTGCCAGCAGTGAAGATCGGGTTGGGACAGGACACTACGAGCAGTACTTC.